This T cell receptor beta chain originates from a study of cytomegalovirus exposure and HLA in healthy donors. This clone was seen a few times. Germline-derived CDR1 and CDR2 are MNHNS and SASEGT. Trimming stripped 5 bases from V and 0 bases from J, with 8 bases between. This CDR3 has 14 amino acids. PCR was performed using 60 Vbeta and 13 Jbeta primers. Profiled with immunoSEQ multiplex PCR; TCRdb holds only in-frame clones, not every one. The sample comprises roughly 170,000 clones, roughly 87% of which are singletons, and 1.6% rests with the top ten. Sequences were obtained from PBMCs. This receptor was identified in a middle-aged man in good health and CMV-seronegative. The chain carries TRBV6-1 and TRBJ1-5; D gene unclear. CDR3 region: CASSMAYSNQPQHF. The CDR3 coding sequence is TGTGCCAGCAGTATGGCTTATAGCAATCAGCCCCAGCATTTT.